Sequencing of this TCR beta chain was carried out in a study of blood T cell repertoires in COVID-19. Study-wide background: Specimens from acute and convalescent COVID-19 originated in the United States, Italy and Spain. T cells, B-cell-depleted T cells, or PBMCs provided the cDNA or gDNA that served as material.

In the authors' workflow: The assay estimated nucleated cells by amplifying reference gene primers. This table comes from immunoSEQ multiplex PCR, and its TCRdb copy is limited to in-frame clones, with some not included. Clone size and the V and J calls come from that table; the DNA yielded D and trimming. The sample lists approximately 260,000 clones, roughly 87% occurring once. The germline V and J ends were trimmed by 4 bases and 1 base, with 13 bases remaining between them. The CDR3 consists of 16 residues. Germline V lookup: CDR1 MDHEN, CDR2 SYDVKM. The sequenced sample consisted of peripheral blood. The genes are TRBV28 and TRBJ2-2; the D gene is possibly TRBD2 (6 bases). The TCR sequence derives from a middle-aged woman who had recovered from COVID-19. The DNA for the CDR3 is TGTGCCAGCAGTTCCTCATTTAGCGGGAACACCGGGGAGCTGTTTTTT. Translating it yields CASSSSFSGNTGELFF. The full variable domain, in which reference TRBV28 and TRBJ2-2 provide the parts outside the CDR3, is DVKVTQSSRYLVKRTGEKVFLECVQDMDHENMFWYRQDPGLGLRLIYFSYDVKMKEKGDIPEGYSVSREKKERFSLILESASTNQTSMYLCASSSSFSGNTGELFFGEGSRLTVL.